What follows describes a single TCR beta chain. Antigen specificity is unknown. The sample comes from a study of PD-1 blockade in classical Hodgkin lymphoma. Study-wide findings and caveats: Before treatment, complete responders showed about the same diversity as newly diagnosed patients. There was a significant rise in CD4+ TCR diversity by C4D1, with no such rise for CD8+.

V lost 7 bases and J 6 bases, leaving 15 bases between the germline ends. From germline, CDR1 is WSHSY and CDR2 SAAADI. The CDR3 runs to 13 residues. Produced via immunoSEQ multiplex PCR; TCRdb's table is partial and in-frame only. The sample includes tens of thousands of clones, approximately 80% of them seen just once. Indicated time point: cycle 4 day 1 (C4D1), after about 6 weeks of nivolumab. With no exception, relapse followed autologous stem cell transplantation in all patients, and brentuximab vedotin exposure varied. The chain is built from TRBV10-2 and TRBJ1-2, with D possibly TRBD1 on 5 matching bases. Source: peripheral blood mononuclear cells (PBMCs), taken before the fourth cycle of nivolumab. The TCR sequence derives from a human donor with classical Hodgkin lymphoma. In nucleotides, the CDR3 is TGCGCCAGCAACTCCGGACACTCGAATGGCTACACCTTC. Its protein product is CASNSGHSNGYTF.